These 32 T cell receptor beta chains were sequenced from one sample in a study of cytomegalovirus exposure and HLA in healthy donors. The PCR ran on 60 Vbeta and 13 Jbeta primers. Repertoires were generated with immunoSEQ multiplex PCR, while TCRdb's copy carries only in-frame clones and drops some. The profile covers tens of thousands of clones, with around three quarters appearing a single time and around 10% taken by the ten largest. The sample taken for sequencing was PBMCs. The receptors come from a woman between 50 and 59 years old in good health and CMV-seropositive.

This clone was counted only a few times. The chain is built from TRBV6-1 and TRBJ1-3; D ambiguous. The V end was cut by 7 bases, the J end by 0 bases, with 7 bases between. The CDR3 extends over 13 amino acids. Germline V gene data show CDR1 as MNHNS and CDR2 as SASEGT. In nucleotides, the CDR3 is TGTGCCAGCATGAGGTTCTCTGGAAACACCATATATTTT. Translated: CASMRFSGNTIYF.

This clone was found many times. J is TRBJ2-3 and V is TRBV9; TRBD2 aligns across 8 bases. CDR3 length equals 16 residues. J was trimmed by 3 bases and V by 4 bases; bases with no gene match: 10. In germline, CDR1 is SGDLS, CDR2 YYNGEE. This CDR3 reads CASSPLGGAWTDTQYF. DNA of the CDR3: TGTGCCAGCAGCCCCCTCGGGGGGGCCTGGACAGATACGCAGTATTTT.

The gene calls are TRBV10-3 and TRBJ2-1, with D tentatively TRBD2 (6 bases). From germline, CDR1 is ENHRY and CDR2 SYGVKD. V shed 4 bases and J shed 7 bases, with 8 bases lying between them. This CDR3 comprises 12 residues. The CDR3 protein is CAISVEGNEQFF. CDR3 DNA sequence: TGTGCCATCAGTGTGGAGGGGAATGAGCAGTTCTTC.

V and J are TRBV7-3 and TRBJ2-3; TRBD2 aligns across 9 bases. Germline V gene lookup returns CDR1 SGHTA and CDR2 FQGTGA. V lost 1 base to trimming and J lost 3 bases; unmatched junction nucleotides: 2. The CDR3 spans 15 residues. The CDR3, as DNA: TGTGCCAGCAGCTTAAATAGCGGGAGAACAGATACGCAGTATTTT. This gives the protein CASSLNSGRTDTQYF.

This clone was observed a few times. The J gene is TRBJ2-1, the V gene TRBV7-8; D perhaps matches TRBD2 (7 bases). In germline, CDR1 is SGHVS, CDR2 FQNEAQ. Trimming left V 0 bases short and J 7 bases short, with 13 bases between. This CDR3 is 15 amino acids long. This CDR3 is CASSLARGAWNEQFF. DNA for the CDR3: TGTGCCAGCAGCTTAGCTCGGGGGGCGTGGAATGAGCAGTTCTTC.

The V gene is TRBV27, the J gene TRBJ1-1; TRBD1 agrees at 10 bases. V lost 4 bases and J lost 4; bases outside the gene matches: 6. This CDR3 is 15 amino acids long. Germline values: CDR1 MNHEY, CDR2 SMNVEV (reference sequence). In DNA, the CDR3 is TGTGCCAGCAGTTGGGACAGGGGAGTAGGCACTGAAGCTTTCTTT. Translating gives CASSWDRGVGTEAFF.

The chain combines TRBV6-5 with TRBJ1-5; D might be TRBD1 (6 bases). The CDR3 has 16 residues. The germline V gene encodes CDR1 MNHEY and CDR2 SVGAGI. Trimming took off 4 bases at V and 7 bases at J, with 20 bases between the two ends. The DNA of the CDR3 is TGTGCCAGCAGTTTCCAATTCCCCGGTCAGGGGCAGCCCCAGCATTTT. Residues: CASSFQFPGQGQPQHF.

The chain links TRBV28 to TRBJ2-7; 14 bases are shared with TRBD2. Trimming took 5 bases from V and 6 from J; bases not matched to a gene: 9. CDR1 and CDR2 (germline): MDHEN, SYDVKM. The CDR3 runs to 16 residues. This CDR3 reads CASSIPGTSGRGEQYF. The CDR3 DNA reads TGTGCCAGCAGTATACCCGGGACTAGCGGGAGAGGCGAGCAGTACTTC. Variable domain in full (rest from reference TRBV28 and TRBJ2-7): DVKVTQSSRYLVKRTGEKVFLECVQDMDHENMFWYRQDPGLGLRLIYFSYDVKMKEKGDIPEGYSVSREKKERFSLILESASTNQTSMYLCASSIPGTSGRGEQYFGPGTRLTVT.

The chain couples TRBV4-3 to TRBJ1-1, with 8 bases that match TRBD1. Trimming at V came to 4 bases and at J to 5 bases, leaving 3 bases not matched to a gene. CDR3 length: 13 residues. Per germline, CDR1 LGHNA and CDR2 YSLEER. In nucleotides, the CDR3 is TGCGCCAGCAGCCGACAGGGGAGGACTGAAGCTTTCTTT. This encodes CASSRQGRTEAFF.

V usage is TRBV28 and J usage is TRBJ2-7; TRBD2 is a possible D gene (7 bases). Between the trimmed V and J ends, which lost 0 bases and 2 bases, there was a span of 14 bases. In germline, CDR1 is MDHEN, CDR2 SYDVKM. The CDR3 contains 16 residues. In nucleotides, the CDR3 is TGTGCCAGCAGTTTATGGGAAACAGGGAGGGCCTACGAGCAGTACTTC. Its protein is CASSLWETGRAYEQYF.

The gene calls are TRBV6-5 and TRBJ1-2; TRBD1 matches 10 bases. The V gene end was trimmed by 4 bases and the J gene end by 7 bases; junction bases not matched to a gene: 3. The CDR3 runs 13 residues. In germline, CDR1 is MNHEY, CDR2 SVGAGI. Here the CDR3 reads CASSLTGGGGYTF. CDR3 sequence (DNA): TGTGCCAGCAGTTTGACAGGGGGCGGTGGCTACACCTTC.

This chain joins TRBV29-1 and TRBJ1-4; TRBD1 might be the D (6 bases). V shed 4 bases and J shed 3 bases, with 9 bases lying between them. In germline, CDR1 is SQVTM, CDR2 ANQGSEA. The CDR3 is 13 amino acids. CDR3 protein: CSVAGGSNEKLFF. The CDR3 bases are TGCAGCGTTGCTGGGGGCTCTAATGAAAAACTGTTTTTT.

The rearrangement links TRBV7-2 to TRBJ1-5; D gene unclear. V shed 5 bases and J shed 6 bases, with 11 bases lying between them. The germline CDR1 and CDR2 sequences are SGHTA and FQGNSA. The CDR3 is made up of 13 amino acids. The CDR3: CASSAAESQPQHF. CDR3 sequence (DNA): TGTGCCAGCAGCGCGGCGGAAAGTCAGCCCCAGCATTTT.

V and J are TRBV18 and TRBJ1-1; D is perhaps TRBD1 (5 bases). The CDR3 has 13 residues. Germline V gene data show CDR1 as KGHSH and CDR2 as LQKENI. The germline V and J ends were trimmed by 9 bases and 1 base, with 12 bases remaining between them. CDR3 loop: CASTFGANTEAFF. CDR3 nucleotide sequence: TGTGCCAGTACGTTTGGGGCGAACACTGAAGCTTTCTTT.

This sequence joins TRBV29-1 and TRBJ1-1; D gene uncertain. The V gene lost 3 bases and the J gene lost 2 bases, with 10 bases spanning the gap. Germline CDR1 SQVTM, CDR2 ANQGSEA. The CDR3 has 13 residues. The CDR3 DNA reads TGCAGCGTTGACCCTAACTATAACACTGAAGCTTTCTTT. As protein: CSVDPNYNTEAFF.

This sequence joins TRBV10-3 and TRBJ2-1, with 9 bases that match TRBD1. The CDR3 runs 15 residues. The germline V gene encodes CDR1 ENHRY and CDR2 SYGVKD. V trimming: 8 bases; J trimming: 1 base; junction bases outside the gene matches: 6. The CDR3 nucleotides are TGTGCCATCGGGACAGGGAGAGTTTCCTACAATGAGCAGTTCTTC. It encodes CAIGTGRVSYNEQFF.

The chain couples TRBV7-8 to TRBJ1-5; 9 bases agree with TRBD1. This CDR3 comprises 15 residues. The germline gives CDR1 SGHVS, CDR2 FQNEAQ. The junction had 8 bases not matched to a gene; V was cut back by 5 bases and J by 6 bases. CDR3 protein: CASSPRDRARQPQHF. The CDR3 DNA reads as TGTGCCAGCAGCCCCCGGGACAGGGCTCGTCAGCCCCAGCATTTT.

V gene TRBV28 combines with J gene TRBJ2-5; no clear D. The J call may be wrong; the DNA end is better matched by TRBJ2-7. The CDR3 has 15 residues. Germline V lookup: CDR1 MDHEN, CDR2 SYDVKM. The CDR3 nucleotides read TGTGCCAGCAGCTATCAAGGTCTTGGGGCCTACGAGCAGTACTTC. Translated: CASSYQGLGAYEQYF.

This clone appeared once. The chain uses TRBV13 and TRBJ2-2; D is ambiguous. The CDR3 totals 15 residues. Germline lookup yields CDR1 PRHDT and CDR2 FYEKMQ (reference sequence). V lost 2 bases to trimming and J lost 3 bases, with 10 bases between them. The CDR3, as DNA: TGTGCCAGCAGCTTATTTGGGCCTGACACCGGGGAGCTGTTTTTT. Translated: CASSLFGPDTGELFF.

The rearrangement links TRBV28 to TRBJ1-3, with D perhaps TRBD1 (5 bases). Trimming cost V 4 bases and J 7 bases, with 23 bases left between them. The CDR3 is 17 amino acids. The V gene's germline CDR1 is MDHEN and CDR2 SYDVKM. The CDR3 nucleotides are TGTGCCAGCAGTTCCCCCTTACAAGACAGCGTCGGCAACACCATATATTTT. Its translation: CASSSPLQDSVGNTIYF.

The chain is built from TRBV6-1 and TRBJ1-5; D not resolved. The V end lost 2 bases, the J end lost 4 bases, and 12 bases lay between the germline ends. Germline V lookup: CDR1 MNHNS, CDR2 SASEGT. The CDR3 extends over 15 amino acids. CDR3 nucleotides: TGTGCCAGCAGTGAATATCGAGAACGAAATCAGCCCCAGCATTTT. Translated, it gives CASSEYRERNQPQHF.

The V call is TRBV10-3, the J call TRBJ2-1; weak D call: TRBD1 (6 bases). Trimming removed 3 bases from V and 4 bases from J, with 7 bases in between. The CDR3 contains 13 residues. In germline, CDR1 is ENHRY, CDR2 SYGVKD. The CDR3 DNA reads TGTGCCATCAGTGAAACAGGGTACAATGAGCAGTTCTTC. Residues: CAISETGYNEQFF.

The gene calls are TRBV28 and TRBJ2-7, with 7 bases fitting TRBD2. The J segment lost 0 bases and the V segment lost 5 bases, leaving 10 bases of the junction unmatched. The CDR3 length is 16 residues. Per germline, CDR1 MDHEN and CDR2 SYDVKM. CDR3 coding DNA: TGTGCCAGCAGTGGGAGGGACTTCCTGAGCTCCTACGAGCAGTACTTC. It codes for CASSGRDFLSSYEQYF.

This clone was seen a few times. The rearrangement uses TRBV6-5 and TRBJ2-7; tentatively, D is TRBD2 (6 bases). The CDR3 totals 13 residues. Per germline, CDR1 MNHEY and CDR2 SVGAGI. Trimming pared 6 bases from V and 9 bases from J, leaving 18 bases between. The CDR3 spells CASRGGILAGQYF. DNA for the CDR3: TGTGCCAGCAGGGGCGGGATTTTGGCCGGGCAGTACTTC.

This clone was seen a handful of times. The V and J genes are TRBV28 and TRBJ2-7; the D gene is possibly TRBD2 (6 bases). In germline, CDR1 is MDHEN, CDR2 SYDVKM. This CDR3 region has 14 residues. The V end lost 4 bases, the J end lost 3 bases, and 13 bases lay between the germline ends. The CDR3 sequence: CASSSPGVRYEQYF. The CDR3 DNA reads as TGTGCCAGCAGTTCCCCGGGGGTCCGCTACGAGCAGTACTTC.

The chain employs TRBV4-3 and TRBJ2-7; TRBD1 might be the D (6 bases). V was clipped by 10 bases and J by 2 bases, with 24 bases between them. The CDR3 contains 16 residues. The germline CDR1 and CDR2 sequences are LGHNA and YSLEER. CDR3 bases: TGCGCCATCAGAGGACAGAGGCGAGGTTTTACCTACGAGCAGTACTTC. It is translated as CAIRGQRRGFTYEQYF.

The CDR3 here is CASSPQERGFYNEQFF. The CDR3 DNA reads TGTGCCAGCTCACCACAAGAGCGGGGCTTCTACAATGAGCAGTTCTTC. The chain is built from TRBV18 and TRBJ2-1; 7 bases agree with TRBD2. J was trimmed by 3 bases and V by 1 base; bases with no gene match: 6. This CDR3 region has 16 residues. The germline CDR1 and CDR2 sequences are KGHSH and LQKENI.

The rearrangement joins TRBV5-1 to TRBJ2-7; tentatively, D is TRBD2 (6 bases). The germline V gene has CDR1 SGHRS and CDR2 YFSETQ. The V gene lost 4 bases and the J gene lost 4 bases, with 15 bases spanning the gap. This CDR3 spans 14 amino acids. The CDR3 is CASSPVSSGYEQYF. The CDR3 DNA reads TGCGCCAGCAGCCCGGTTAGTAGCGGATACGAGCAGTACTTC.

CDR3 coding DNA: TGTGCCAGCAGCCCCCCGACAGTTATGAACACTGAAGCTTTCTTT. Amino acid sequence: CASSPPTVMNTEAFF. The rearrangement links TRBV7-9 to TRBJ1-1, with D possibly matching TRBD1 (5 bases). The CDR3 sequence is 15 residues long. Germline lookup yields CDR1 SEHNR and CDR2 FQNEAQ (reference sequence). The V and J ends lost 5 bases and 0 bases respectively, with 13 bases between them. The variable domain in full, with the rest retrieved from reference TRBV7-9 and TRBJ1-1, is DTGVSQNPRHKITKRGQNVTFRCDPISEHNRLYWYRQTLGQGPEFLTYFQNEAQLEKSRLLSDRFSAERPKGSFSTLEIQRTEQGDSAMYLCASSPPTVMNTEAFFGQGTRLTVV.

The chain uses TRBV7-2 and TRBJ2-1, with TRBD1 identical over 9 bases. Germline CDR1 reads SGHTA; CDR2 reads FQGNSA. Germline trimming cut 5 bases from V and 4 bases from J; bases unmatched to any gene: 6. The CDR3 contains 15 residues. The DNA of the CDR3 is TGTGCCAGCAGCGGGGACAGGGAGGGGTACAATGAGCAGTTCTTC. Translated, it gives CASSGDREGYNEQFF.

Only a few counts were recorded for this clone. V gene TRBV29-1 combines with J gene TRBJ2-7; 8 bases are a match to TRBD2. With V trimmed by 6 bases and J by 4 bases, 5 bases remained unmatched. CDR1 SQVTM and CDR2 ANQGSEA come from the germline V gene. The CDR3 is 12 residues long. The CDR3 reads CSVTSGAYEQYF. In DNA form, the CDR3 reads TGCAGCGTCACTAGCGGCGCTTACGAGCAGTACTTC.

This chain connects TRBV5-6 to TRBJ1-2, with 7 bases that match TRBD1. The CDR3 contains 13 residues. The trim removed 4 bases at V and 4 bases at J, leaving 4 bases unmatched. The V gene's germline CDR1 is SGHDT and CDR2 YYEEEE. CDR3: CASSEGQIYGYTF. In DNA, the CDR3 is TGTGCCAGCAGCGAGGGACAGATCTATGGCTACACCTTC.